This TCR beta chain was observed in a study of blood T cells in healthy people across ages. Study background: When template switching was applied, about one barcoded beta molecule was captured per two T cells. Broader study findings: Samples with more naive T cells showed higher observed beta diversity.

For the second PCR, which ran for roughly 7 to 11 cycles, a sample-barcoded 5' primer and a J-beta primer mix were used. Every cDNA molecule carried a tag from a template-switch adaptor bearing 12 random nucleotides. Each CDR3 protein is one row after TCRdb ran MiXCR on the 5' RACE reads. The sample shows approximately 820,000 distinct CDR3 sequences, under 45% of them seen only once. Healthy Russian Caucasian donors spanned ages about 6 to 95 years. The CDR3 sequence is 15 residues long. V lost 6 bases and J lost 3, with 20 bases in between. The germline V gene has CDR1 DFQATT and CDR2 SNEGSKA (reference sequence). This clonotype occurred once. Its antigen is as yet unknown.

The source material was blood. V is TRBV20-1 and J is TRBJ2-5; D gene unclear. The sequence was collected from a man aged 60 to 75 in good health. In DNA form, the CDR3 reads TGCAGTGCGTCGACCCCCACTGGGGTTAAAGAGACCCAGTACTTC. It codes for CSASTPTGVKETQYF.